The 27 T cell receptor beta chains presented below share a single source sample, sequenced in a study of T cells in Graves' hyperthyroidism and ophthalmopathy. RNA transcripts served as the template for amplifying TCR beta CDR3 regions. Using the HTBI primer set, a first-round RT-PCR was run on the TCR CDR3. TCRdb processed the multiplex PCR reads anew with MiXCR; each CDR3 protein has one entry. The repertoire consists of around 190,000 distinct CDR3 sequences, with 17% occurring once and the leading ten covering about half. Sequenced material: blood. Receptors were obtained from a woman aged 50 to 65 with Graves' hyperthyroidism.

This clonotype was detected many times. This chain connects TRBV7-3 to TRBJ2-5; weak D call: TRBD2 (5 bases). This CDR3 contains 14 residues. Germline V lookup: CDR1 SGHTA, CDR2 FQGTGA. Trimming took off 4 bases at V and 4 bases at J, with 13 bases between the two ends. The CDR3 loop reads CASSSSGSRETQYF. CDR3 bases: TGTGCCAGCAGCTCCTCGGGATCCCGAGAGACCCAGTACTTC.

The V and J genes are TRBV6-1 and TRBJ2-3, with TRBD1 matching 9 bases. CDR3 size: 15 residues. The V and J ends lost 8 bases and 6 bases, in that order; junction bases with no gene match: 12. CDR1 and CDR2 from the germline V gene are MNHNS and SASEGT. The CDR3 DNA reads as TGTGCCAGCCCTAGGGACAGGGTCGGTTTGGATACGCAGTATTTT. The encoded protein is CASPRDRVGLDTQYF.

This clonotype was detected many times. The chain uses TRBV6-5 and TRBJ2-7, with a tentative D call TRBD1 (6 bases). The CDR3 is made up of 14 amino acids. Trimming removed 0 bases from V and 3 bases from J, with 9 bases in between. Looked up from germline, CDR1 is MNHEY and CDR2 is SVGAGI. The CDR3 DNA reads as TGTGCCAGCAGTTACTCGACCAGGGGCTACGAGCAGTACTTC. This translates into CASSYSTRGYEQYF.

V and J are TRBV7-6 and TRBJ2-1; 9 bases are a match to TRBD2. The ends lost 5 bases at V and 2 bases at J; junction bases unmatched: 10. Germline V gene lookup returns CDR1 SGHVS and CDR2 FNYEAQ. The CDR3 runs 17 residues. CDR3 loop: CASSPPSGRSPYNEQFF. For the CDR3, the DNA is TGTGCCAGCAGCCCACCCAGCGGGAGGAGTCCCTACAATGAGCAGTTCTTC.

CDR3 sequence: CASSEFREYSNQPQHF. The CDR3 DNA sequence: TGTGCCAGCAGTGAATTTCGGGAGTATAGCAATCAGCCCCAGCATTTT. This chain links TRBV6-1 with TRBJ1-5, with no clear D. This CDR3 region has 16 residues. Between the trimmed V and J ends, which lost 2 bases and 0 bases, there was a span of 11 bases. Germline CDR1 reads MNHNS; CDR2 reads SASEGT.

CDR3 DNA: TGCAGCGTTGGCCGGGACTCCCATTCCTACAATGAGCAGTTCTTC. Translated: CSVGRDSHSYNEQFF. The chain employs TRBV29-1 and TRBJ2-1, with TRBD2 as a possible D gene (6 bases). Per germline, CDR1 SQVTM and CDR2 ANQGSEA. The CDR3 has 15 residues. V shed 4 bases and J shed 1 base, with 14 bases lying between them.

V gene TRBV9 combines with J gene TRBJ2-1, with D possibly matching TRBD2 (6 bases). Trimming cost V 2 bases and J 9 bases, with 9 bases left between them. The CDR3 sequence is 12 residues long. Germline V lookup: CDR1 SGDLS, CDR2 YYNGEE. CDR3 residues: CASSVGLGEQFF. The CDR3 DNA reads as TGTGCCAGCAGCGTGGGACTCGGTGAGCAGTTCTTC.

A note on this clonotype: A much larger clone sits a single nucleotide away, making a read error possible. The DNA for the CDR3 is TGTGCCAGCAGTTCCCCGGAGAACTATGTCTACACCTTC. Protein product: CASSSPENYVYTF. This chain joins TRBV12-3 or TRBV12-4 and TRBJ1-2, with unresolved D. This CDR3 has 13 residues.

This clonotype was counted ten times or more. V gene TRBV29-1 combines with J gene TRBJ2-3; unclear D gene. V lost 4 bases to trimming and J lost 7 bases, with 18 bases between them. The CDR3 spans 14 residues. CDR1 is SQVTM and CDR2 is ANQGSEA in the germline V gene. The CDR3 DNA reads TGCAGCGTTGTCTCGGACCTCGAAGCAAATACGCAGTATTTT. The encoded protein is CSVVSDLEANTQYF.

This clonotype occurred a few times. The rearrangement uses TRBV20-1 and TRBJ1-3; D is perhaps TRBD1 (6 bases). CDR1 is DFQATT, CDR2 SNEGSKA, per germline (reference sequence). V lost 5 bases and J lost 0, with 14 bases in between. CDR3 size: 15 residues. CDR3 protein: CSALRGVSSGNTIYF. The CDR3, as DNA: TGCAGTGCTCTGAGGGGGGTCAGCTCTGGAAACACCATATATTTT.

This clonotype has ten or more counts. This chain joins TRBV28 and TRBJ2-5, with 11 nucleotides matching TRBD1. This CDR3 is 20 amino acids long. Per germline, CDR1 MDHEN and CDR2 SYDVKM. J lost 0 bases, V lost 3 bases, and 15 bases had no gene match. CDR3 sequence: CASSFIHGVGTGGNQETQYF. DNA for the CDR3: TGTGCCAGCAGTTTTATTCATGGTGTCGGGACAGGGGGTAACCAAGAGACCCAGTACTTC. The whole variable domain, remainder taken from reference TRBV28 and TRBJ2-5, is DVKVTQSSRYLVKRTGEKVFLECVQDMDHENMFWYRQDPGLGLRLIYFSYDVKMKEKGDIPEGYSVSREKKERFSLILESASTNQTSMYLCASSFIHGVGTGGNQETQYFGPGTRLLVL.

This clonotype occurred many times. The V call is TRBV20-1, the J call TRBJ2-1, with D possibly being TRBD2 (5 bases). CDR1 is DFQATT, CDR2 SNEGSKA, per germline (reference sequence). The ends were cut back, 0 bases at V and 2 bases at J, with 11 bases in the middle. This CDR3 comprises 15 residues. The CDR3 DNA sequence: TGCAGTGCTAGAGAAGGCAGCGGAGCCTACAATGAGCAGTTCTTC. Translated, it gives CSAREGSGAYNEQFF.

This clonotype was seen a few times. The genes are TRBV6-5 and TRBJ1-2; D is unresolved. The CDR3 contains 16 residues. Germline CDR1 MNHEY, CDR2 SVGAGI. V dropped 0 bases and J dropped 2 bases, with 13 bases sitting between them. The CDR3 here is CASSYSISRRNYGYTF. CDR3 DNA: TGTGCCAGCAGTTACTCAATTAGTAGGCGGAACTATGGCTACACCTTC.

The chain has TRBV14 and TRBJ2-7; TRBD2 matches 7 bases. From germline, CDR1 is SGHDN and CDR2 FVKESK. The V gene end was trimmed by 1 base and the J gene end by 1 base; junction bases not matched to a gene: 4. The CDR3 is made up of 15 amino acids. This CDR3 is CASSQAGLLSYEQYF. The CDR3 DNA is TGTGCCAGCAGCCAAGCGGGACTACTTTCCTACGAGCAGTACTTC.

This clonotype was recorded a few times. The chain combines TRBV6-1 with TRBJ1-6; D is possibly TRBD1 (5 bases). Germline V lookup: CDR1 MNHNS, CDR2 SASEGT. The CDR3 loop spans 14 amino acids. Trimming shortened V by 6 bases and J by 7 bases, and 13 bases separated the two germline ends. The CDR3 protein is CASRGTGENSPLHF. CDR3 nucleotides: TGTGCCAGCAGGGGGACGGGGGAAAATTCACCCCTCCACTTT.

This clonotype was recorded many times. The gene calls are TRBV27 and TRBJ2-1; D is perhaps TRBD2 (6 bases). Looked up from germline, CDR1 is MNHEY and CDR2 is SMNVEV (reference sequence). CDR3 size: 18 residues. Trimming removed 1 base at V and 2 bases at J, with 18 bases between. CDR3 protein: CASSLLVPGRLAYNEQFF. DNA for the CDR3: TGTGCCAGCAGTTTATTAGTACCCGGGAGACTTGCCTACAATGAGCAGTTCTTC.

As to this clonotype: A read error may explain this, as a much larger clone is one base away. The CDR3 DNA follows: TGTGTCACCAGCGGAACCCGGTCCGGAGGGGCCACTGAAGCTTTCTTT. Translated: CVTSGTRSGGATEAFF. The genes are TRBV15 and TRBJ1-1, with D tentatively TRBD1 (5 bases). The CDR3 runs 16 residues. The germline CDR1 and CDR2 sequences are LNHNV and YYDKDF (reference sequence).

The chain has TRBV7-9 and TRBJ2-6; D gene uncertain. Trimming took 1 base from V and 1 from J, leaving 2 bases between them. From germline, CDR1 is SEHNR and CDR2 FQNEAQ (reference sequence). The CDR3 contains 14 residues. DNA for the CDR3: TGTGCCAGCAGCTTAGGGTCTGGGGCCAACGTCCTGACTTTC. Translating it yields CASSLGSGANVLTF.

This clonotype was counted many times. The chain joins TRBV6-5 to TRBJ2-7; no definite D call. From germline, CDR1 is MNHEY and CDR2 SVGAGI. V was cut by 2 bases and J by 5 bases, with 7 bases left in between. This CDR3 is built from 12 residues. CDR3 DNA sequence: TGTGCCAGCAGTTACGTGTTCCACGAGCAGTACTTC. Its translation: CASSYVFHEQYF.

This clonotype showed up many times. This chain joins TRBV3-1 and TRBJ2-7; D unresolved. The CDR3 contains 13 residues. Per germline, CDR1 LGHDT and CDR2 YNNKEL (reference sequence). V was clipped by 7 bases and J by 1 base, with 11 bases between them. The CDR3 protein is CASTHSESYEQYF. DNA for the CDR3: TGTGCCAGCACGCATTCCGAGTCCTACGAGCAGTACTTC.

V gene TRBV20-1 combines with J gene TRBJ2-3; D could derive from TRBD1 or TRBD2 (5 bases each). The V end was cut by 6 bases, the J end by 6 bases, with 19 bases between. Germline V gene data show CDR1 as DFQATT and CDR2 as SNEGSKA (reference sequence). The CDR3 consists of 14 residues. This CDR3 is CSAERDAPADTQYF. The CDR3, as DNA: TGCAGTGCGGAGAGGGACGCACCGGCGGATACGCAGTATTTT.

V usage is TRBV4-3 and J usage is TRBJ2-7, with 10 bases lining up with TRBD2. With V trimmed by 1 base and J by 4 bases, 4 bases remained unmatched. Germline CDR1 is LGHNA and CDR2 is YSLEER. This CDR3 is built from 15 residues. CDR3 DNA: TGCGCCAGCAGCCAAGGAAATAGCGGGGGGTACGAGCAGTACTTC. It translates to CASSQGNSGGYEQYF.

The chain recombines TRBV7-8 with TRBJ2-7; 7 nucleotides align to TRBD1. With V trimmed by 5 bases and J by 12 bases, 16 bases remained unmatched. The CDR3 runs to 14 residues. CDR1 is SGHVS, CDR2 FQNEAQ, per germline. The CDR3 coding sequence is TGTGCCAGCAGCCCAGGGGTACAGGGGTCCGAGGGGTACTTC. This gives the protein CASSPGVQGSEGYF.

The genes are TRBV5-1 and TRBJ2-5; D possibly corresponds to TRBD2 (5 bases). The germline V gene encodes CDR1 SGHRS and CDR2 YFSETQ. V was clipped by 2 bases and J by 1 base, with 12 bases between them. The CDR3 has 15 residues. The CDR3 nucleotides are TGCGCCAGCAGCTTTGCCGGACTGCCCCAAGAGACCCAGTACTTC. Amino acid sequence: CASSFAGLPQETQYF.

The J gene is TRBJ1-2, the V gene TRBV3-1, with 9 bases aligning to TRBD1. Unmatched junction bases numbered 3, after V lost 2 bases and J lost 8 bases. The CDR3 consists of 13 residues. From germline, CDR1 is LGHDT and CDR2 YNNKEL (reference sequence). CDR3 DNA: TGTGCCAGCAGCCAACTGGGGACAGGGGGCTACACCTTC. Its translation: CASSQLGTGGYTF.

This clonotype was picked up many times. V is TRBV30 and J is TRBJ2-1; tentatively, D is TRBD1 (5 bases). Looked up from germline, CDR1 is GTSNPN and CDR2 is SVGIG (reference sequence). This CDR3 is 14 amino acids long. Trimming took 1 base from V and 2 from J, leaving 9 bases between them. CDR3 nucleotides: TGTGCCTGGAGTGAGCAGGGTCCCTACAATGAGCAGTTCTTC. It specifies CAWSEQGPYNEQFF.

This clonotype was counted many times. CDR3 sequence reads: CASSNRDREYNEQFF. CDR3 DNA: TGTGCCAGCAGCAACCGGGACAGAGAGTACAATGAGCAGTTCTTC. The rearrangement joins TRBV5-6 to TRBJ2-1, with 7 bases matching TRBD1. Germline V gene sequence: CDR1 SGHDT, CDR2 YYEEEE. The ends lost 4 bases at V and 4 bases at J; junction bases unmatched: 8. The CDR3 consists of 15 residues. The full variable domain, with the rest looked up from reference TRBV5-6 and TRBJ2-1, is DAGVTQSPTHLIKTRGQQVTLRCSPKSGHDTVSWYQQALGQGPQFIFQYYEEEERQRGNFPDRFSGHQFPNYSSELNVNALLLGDSALYLCASSNRDREYNEQFFGPGTRLTVL.